This passage covers 17 T cell receptor beta chains from one sample sequenced in a study of T cell repertoires in cytomegalovirus infection. MiXCR, run by TCRdb on the reads, gives a single entry per CDR3 protein. The table lists around 300,000 distinct CDR3 sequences, approximately 22% of them singletons, with approximately 19% in the top ten. These receptors' antigens are unknown. Sample: cultured PBMCs, taken from culture after CMV antigen stimulation. The receptors derive from a human donor in good health (CMV status not recorded). Some clones in this sample may be carry-over from other donors' samples.

The sample holds a few counts of this clonotype. The CDR3, as DNA: TGCAGTGCTATAGTGCTTGGGGTCGAGACCCAGTACTTC. Residues: CSAIVLGVETQYF. This sequence joins TRBV20-1 and TRBJ2-5; D unclear. Trimming took 4 bases from V and 5 from J, leaving 14 bases between them. Germline V gene data show CDR1 as DFQATT and CDR2 as SNEGSKA (reference sequence). This CDR3 comprises 13 residues.

This clonotype was seen many times. The chain employs TRBV7-6 and TRBJ2-7; D tentatively fits TRBD1 or TRBD2 (6 bases each). The germline V and J ends were trimmed by 1 base and 6 bases, with 19 bases remaining between them. CDR1 is SGHVS, CDR2 FNYEAQ, per germline. The CDR3 contains 16 residues. CDR3 residues: CASSLEGGRTMGEQYF. The CDR3 bases are TGTGCCAGCAGCTTAGAAGGGGGGCGAACTATGGGCGAGCAGTACTTC.

This clonotype has only a few counts. The V and J genes are TRBV19 and TRBJ1-5; 11 nucleotides line up with TRBD1. CDR3 length: 18 amino acids. The germline V gene encodes CDR1 LNHDA and CDR2 SQIVND (reference sequence). Germline trimming cut 4 bases from V and 0 bases from J; bases unmatched to any gene: 8. CDR3 protein: CASSTGQGARNSNQPQHF. CDR3 sequence (DNA): TGTGCCAGTAGTACAGGACAGGGGGCAAGGAATAGCAATCAGCCCCAGCATTTT.

This clonotype was counted a few times. The V call is TRBV10-3, the J call TRBJ2-7; maybe TRBD2 (6 bases). Germline lookup yields CDR1 ENHRY and CDR2 SYGVKD. V shed 8 bases and J shed 2 bases, with 13 bases lying between them. The CDR3 is made up of 13 amino acids. CDR3 in amino acids: CAIGSGTAYEQYV. The CDR3 DNA sequence: TGTGCCATCGGATCCGGGACTGCCTACGAGCAGTACGTC.

The sample holds a few counts of this clonotype. The genes are TRBV2 and TRBJ2-1, with 8 positions matching TRBD2. The CDR3 covers 15 residues. Germline assignment: CDR1 SNHLY and CDR2 FYNNEI. The J segment lost 10 bases and the V segment lost 6 bases, leaving 14 bases of the junction unmatched. The CDR3 nucleotides read TGTGCCAGCAGCCCCCCCGTTAGCGGGGCTTCGGAGCAGTTCTTC. It encodes CASSPPVSGASEQFF. The full variable domain, its missing parts supplied by reference TRBV2 and TRBJ2-1, is EPEVTQTPSHQVTQMGQEVILRCVPISNHLYFYWYRQILGQKVEFLVSFYNNEISEKSEIFDDQFSVERPDGSNFTLKIRSTKLEDSAMYFCASSPPVSGASEQFFGPGTRLTVL.

V gene TRBV6-5 combines with J gene TRBJ1-1; no reliable D call. The V gene lost 7 bases and the J gene lost 5 bases, with 14 bases spanning the gap. Germline V lookup: CDR1 MNHEY, CDR2 SVGAGI. CDR3 size: 13 residues. CDR3 bases: TGTGCCAGCACCCTAACTCGGGGAACTGAAGCTTTCTTT. Encoded protein: CASTLTRGTEAFF.

This clonotype was seen at least ten times. The chain joins TRBV12-5 to TRBJ2-1, with TRBD1 matching 8 bases. V dropped 7 bases and J dropped 8; count of bases not matched to a gene: 7. The CDR3 runs to 13 residues. From germline, CDR1 is LGHNT and CDR2 FRNRAP. The CDR3 loop is CASDGTGGDEQFF. DNA of the CDR3: TGTGCTAGTGACGGGACAGGAGGGGATGAGCAGTTCTTC.

The V and J genes are TRBV7-2 and TRBJ2-3, with D perhaps matching TRBD1 or TRBD2 (5 bases each). V lost 4 bases, J lost 5 bases, and 13 bases lay in between. Per the germline V gene, CDR1 is SGHTA and CDR2 is FQGNSA. The CDR3 extends over 14 amino acids. The CDR3 nucleotides read TGTGCCAGCAGCTACTACCGTGGGGGAGATACGCAGTATTTT. Amino acid sequence: CASSYYRGGDTQYF.

This clonotype was observed at least ten times. The CDR3 nucleotides are TGTGCCAGCTCACCAGAGGGCTCGAGCTATGGCTACACCTTC. Encoded protein: CASSPEGSSYGYTF. The chain uses TRBV18 and TRBJ1-2; unclear D gene. Germline CDR1 and CDR2: KGHSH and LQKENI. V lost 2 bases and J 4 bases, leaving 11 bases between the germline ends. The CDR3 is 14 amino acids.

The rearrangement joins TRBV3-1 to TRBJ2-1; 11 nucleotides align to TRBD2. The trim removed 1 base at V and 7 bases at J, leaving 6 bases unmatched. The CDR3 spans 16 residues. From germline, CDR1 is LGHDT and CDR2 YNNKEL (reference sequence). CDR3 in DNA: TGTGCCAGCAGCCAAGGGATTAGCGGGAGGGGGAATGAGCAGTTCTTC. It encodes CASSQGISGRGNEQFF.

V and J are TRBV9 and TRBJ2-2, with a possible D match to TRBD1 (5 bases). The V end was cut by 2 bases, the J end by 1 base, with 9 bases between. The CDR3 runs to 15 residues. Germline CDR1 reads SGDLS; CDR2 reads YYNGEE. The CDR3 spells CASSVAGQNTGELFF. CDR3 DNA: TGTGCCAGCAGCGTCGCAGGACAGAACACCGGGGAGCTGTTTTTT.

This chain links TRBV5-4 with TRBJ2-5; TRBD2 matches 8 bases. The CDR3 has 16 amino acids. Germline-derived CDR1 and CDR2 are SGHNT and YYREEE (reference sequence). J was trimmed by 5 bases and V by 0 bases; bases with no gene match: 9. The CDR3 loop is CASSLGQSGSGETQYF. Written as DNA, the CDR3 is TGTGCCAGCAGCTTGGGCCAAAGCGGGAGTGGTGAGACCCAGTACTTC.

The chain is built from TRBV28 and TRBJ2-3; no clear D gene. Per the germline V gene, CDR1 is MDHEN and CDR2 is SYDVKM. CDR3 size: 13 residues. The ends were cut back, 2 bases at V and 4 bases at J, with 7 bases in the middle. The CDR3 region is CASSLRRADTQYF. The CDR3 region has the DNA TGTGCCAGCAGTTTAAGAAGAGCAGATACGCAGTATTTT.

In this sample, this clonotype is medium-sized. The chain recombines TRBV7-2 with TRBJ2-3; a weak D match, TRBD2 (6 bases). The CDR3 spans 16 residues. Trimming cost V 4 bases and J 0 bases, with 14 bases left between them. Germline CDR1 reads SGHTA; CDR2 reads FQGNSA. Here the CDR3 DNA reads TGTGCCAGCAGCTGGGGAACGGGAGTGAGCACAGATACGCAGTATTTT. Encoded protein: CASSWGTGVSTDTQYF.

This chain joins TRBV28 and TRBJ2-3; D assignment may be TRBD1 or TRBD2 (7 bases each). CDR1 and CDR2 from the germline V gene are MDHEN and SYDVKM. Trimming shortened V by 5 bases and J by 6 bases, and 15 bases separated the two germline ends. The CDR3 totals 14 residues. The CDR3 spells CASSQGGKGDTQYF. DNA of the CDR3: TGTGCCAGCAGTCAGGGGGGGAAGGGTGATACGCAGTATTTT. The full variable domain, rest sourced from reference TRBV28 and TRBJ2-3, is DVKVTQSSRYLVKRTGEKVFLECVQDMDHENMFWYRQDPGLGLRLIYFSYDVKMKEKGDIPEGYSVSREKKERFSLILESASTNQTSMYLCASSQGGKGDTQYFGPGTRLTVL.

In this sample, this clonotype turned up many times. J is TRBJ2-5 and V is TRBV10-3, with D hard to call. The ends were cut back, 3 bases at V and 4 bases at J, with 6 bases in the middle. The CDR3 contains 12 residues. CDR1 is ENHRY and CDR2 is SYGVKD in the germline V gene. The CDR3, as DNA: TGTGCCATCAGTGAAATCCGAGAGACCCAGTACTTC. Amino acid sequence: CAISEIRETQYF.

This clonotype was counted ten times or more. V is TRBV7-2 and J is TRBJ1-5; D is unresolved. The germline V gene has CDR1 SGHTA and CDR2 FQGNSA. This CDR3 contains 14 residues. V lost 4 bases, J lost 2 bases, and 9 bases lay in between. CDR3: CASSSRTGNQPQHF. CDR3 DNA: TGTGCCAGCAGCTCAAGGACCGGCAATCAGCCCCAGCATTTT.